Following are 9 T cell receptor beta chains from one sample sequenced in a study of T cells in women clearing cervical HPV infection. TCRdb keeps only in-frame clones here, not all; method: immunoSEQ multiplex PCR. This sample's table reports 20,000 to 25,000 clones. The sequencing input was blood buffy coat. Receptors were obtained from a woman between 18 and 69 years old with a cervical HPV16 infection that either progressed to CIN3+ or cleared (not recorded which).

This clone shows up as medium-sized by frequency. From the germline J gene comes the end of the CDR3, since the read stops 3 residues before it. V is TRBV7-9 and J is TRBJ2-4; D is possibly TRBD1 (6 bases). In germline, CDR1 is SEHNR, CDR2 FQNEAQ (reference sequence). V lost 5 bases to trimming and J lost 4 bases, with 9 bases between them. The CDR3 has 13 residues. The sequenced part of the CDR3 DNA is TGTGCCAGCAGCCAACAGGGTAAAAACATT. Residues: CASSQQGKNI. The full-length CDR3 reads as CASSQQGKNIQYF. Full variable domain (outside the CDR3, taken from reference TRBV7-9 and TRBJ2-4): DTGVSQNPRHKITKRGQNVTFRCDPISEHNRLYWYRQTLGQGPEFLTYFQNEAQLEKSRLLSDRFSAERPKGSFSTLEIQRTEQGDSAMYLCASSQQGKNIQYFGAGTRLSVL.

About this clone: Read data end 3 residues before the CDR3 end; the end is taken from the germline J gene. The chain carries TRBV7-9 and TRBJ2-3, with a possible D match to TRBD2 (6 bases). The CDR3 contains 15 residues. Germline values: CDR1 SEHNR, CDR2 FQNEAQ (reference sequence). V was trimmed by 4 bases and J by 4 bases, leaving 15 bases between them. CDR3: CASSSRQSGADTQYF. Incomplete CDR3 DNA: TGTGCCAGCAGCTCCCGACAGTCGGGGGCAGATACG. The whole variable domain, filled in from reference TRBV7-9 and TRBJ2-3, reads DTGVSQNPRHKITKRGQNVTFRCDPISEHNRLYWYRQTLGQGPEFLTYFQNEAQLEKSRLLSDRFSAERPKGSFSTLEIQRTEQGDSAMYLCASSSRQSGADTQYFGPGTRLTVL.

Regarding this clone: The read is 3 residues too short to cover the CDR3 end, so that end is filled in from the germline J gene. The chain uses TRBV2 and TRBJ2-7; TRBD2 agrees at 11 bases. The CDR3 is 12 residues long. Trimming removed 8 bases from V and 5 bases from J; junction bases left unmatched: 2. From germline, CDR1 is SNHLY and CDR2 FYNNEI. Incomplete CDR3 DNA: TGTGCCAGCGAGGGACTAGCGGACGAG. Translated, it gives CASEGLADE. The entire CDR3 is CASEGLADEQYF.

Notes on this clone: Read coverage stops 3 residues before the CDR3 terminus; the germline J gene supplies the remainder. This chain links TRBV14 with TRBJ2-7; 11 positions agree with TRBD1. This CDR3 comprises 15 residues. J gave up 5 bases and V 4 bases, and 7 bases lay outside the gene matches. CDR1 and CDR2 from the germline V gene are SGHDN and FVKESK. The covered CDR3 bases are TGTGCCAGCAGCCGGTTCCGGGACAGGGGGAACGAG. Its protein is CASSRFRDRGNE. The complete CDR3 sequence is CASSRFRDRGNEQYF.

Comment on this clone: Its ends do not fully match the called genes, so a read error is possible. Sequencing ends 3 residues short of the CDR3 end; the germline J gene provides the rest. The rearrangement joins TRBV4-2 to TRBJ2-1; D is undetermined. Per the germline V gene, CDR1 is LGHNA and CDR2 is YNFKEQ. CDR3 length: 15 amino acids. CDR3 residues: CASSQEALSYNEQFF. The sequenced part of the CDR3 DNA is TGCGCCAGCAGCCAAGAAGCGCTATCCTACAATGAG.

With respect to this clone: The read is 3 residues too short to cover the CDR3 end, so that end is filled in from the germline J gene. The J gene is TRBJ1-4, the V gene TRBV28, with 9 bases aligning to TRBD1. This CDR3 contains 15 residues. Germline values: CDR1 MDHEN, CDR2 SYDVKM. V lost 5 bases, J lost 8 bases, and 9 bases stayed unmatched. The CDR3 reads CASSPPGQGGEKLFF. The covered CDR3 bases are TGTGCCAGCAGTCCCCCGGGACAGGGAGGGGAAAAA.

As regards this clone: The read falls 3 residues short of the CDR3 end, and the missing part is taken from the germline J gene. The V call is TRBV7-2, the J call TRBJ2-1; D is unresolved. The V and J ends lost 5 bases and 3 bases respectively, with 11 bases between them. Germline V CDR1 and CDR2: SGHTA, FQGNSA. The CDR3 covers 14 residues. The CDR3 loop reads CASSQLSFYNEQFF. Incomplete CDR3 DNA: TGTGCCAGCAGCCAACTAAGTTTCTACAATGAG.

In the case of this clone: The CDR3 end lies 3 residues beyond the end of the read and is filled in from the germline J gene. The chain recombines TRBV20-1 with TRBJ1-1; tentative D call: TRBD1 (5 bases). CDR3 length equals 14 residues. The germline V gene has CDR1 DFQATT and CDR2 SNEGSKA (reference sequence). Trimming removed 3 bases from V and 1 base from J, with 12 bases in between. CDR3 loop: CSASARDRNTEAFF. CDR3 bases read: TGCAGTGCTAGCGCCAGGGATAGGAACACTGAA.

Concerning this clone itself: The CDR3 extends 3 residues past the end of the read, so its final part is completed from the germline J gene. The chain is built from TRBV10-3 and TRBJ1-1, with 7 bases fitting TRBD1. Germline V gives CDR1 ENHRY, CDR2 SYGVKD. The length of the CDR3 is 13 residues. The ends lost 10 bases at V and 1 base at J; junction bases unmatched: 6. CDR3 DNA, as far as it was read: TGTGCCACCGCCGGGACAGAGAACACTGAA. Translation: CATAGTENTE. The CDR3 as a whole reads CATAGTENTEAFF.